The clone carrying this TCR beta chain was seen repeatedly, ten times or more. CDR1 and CDR2 from the germline V gene are SGHTA and FQGNSA. The CDR3 length is 16 residues. The junction had 8 bases not matched to a gene; V was cut back by 5 bases and J by 1 base. TCR beta CDR3 regions were amplified from RNA transcripts. Using the HTBI primer set, a first-round RT-PCR was run on the TCR CDR3. Each CDR3 protein gets one entry after TCRdb re-called the multiplex PCR reads with MiXCR. This table has around 620,000 distinct CDR3 sequences, 14% appearing once. The data derive from a study of T cells in Graves' hyperthyroidism and ophthalmopathy.

This chain uses TRBV7-2 with TRBJ1-5, with 7 bases identical to TRBD1. Sequencing was carried out using blood. The receptor comes from a woman aged 18-29 years with Graves' ophthalmopathy. The CDR3: CASSARQGWSNQPQHF. In nucleotides, the CDR3 is TGTGCCAGCAGCGCACGACAGGGTTGGAGCAATCAGCCCCAGCATTTT.